A selection of T cell receptor beta chains follows, all from one sample in a study of beta chain features in type 1 diabetes. This table comes from immunoSEQ multiplex PCR, and its TCRdb copy is limited to in-frame clones, with some not included. The sample yields 250,000 to 350,000 clones, more than 13% seen once. Sequenced input: naive CD4+ T cells from blood. The source is a man aged 25 to 40 with type 1 diabetes. Each CDR3 is given with its conserved first and last residue. D genes are given only for firm matches. The listing skips clone size in some rows; elsewhere it reads once, few, many or a size class.

j_call	clone_size	d_call	v_call	cdr3_aa	cdr3_nt
TRBJ1-2	few	TRBD1	TRBV4-2	CASSQELGQGDYGYTF	TGTGCCAGCAGCCAAGAACTCGGCCAGGGGGACTATGGCTACACCTTC
TRBJ1-1	.	TRBD1	TRBV5-1	CASSLGDRMNTEAFF	TGCGCCAGCAGCTTGGGGGACAGAATGAACACTGAAGCTTTCTTT
TRBJ2-7	.	TRBD2	TRBV25-1	CASSQASGRGRSYEQYF	TGTGCCAGCAGTCAAGCTAGCGGGAGAGGGAGATCCTACGAGCAGTACTTC
TRBJ2-7	few	TRBD1	TRBV6-5	CASSLDRGYEQYF	TGTGCCAGCAGCCTAGACAGGGGGTACGAGCAGTACTTC
TRBJ2-6	.	.	TRBV6-6	CASSLSGANVLTF	TGTGCCAGCAGCCTTTCTGGGGCCAACGTCCTGACTTTC
TRBJ2-3	few	.	TRBV13	CASSRRGDTQYF	TGTGCCAGCAGCCGAAGAGGGGATACGCAGTATTTT
TRBJ2-4	.	TRBD2	TRBV7-8	CASSSPRKREWNIQYF	TGTGCCAGCAGCTCCCCAAGAAAGCGGGAGTGGAACATTCAGTACTTC
TRBJ1-2	.	.	TRBV28	CASSLSDRTNYGYTF	TGTGCCAGCAGTTTATCCGACAGAACCAACTATGGCTACACCTTC
TRBJ1-1	.	.	TRBV18	CASSPQDKAEAFF	TGTGCCAGCTCACCTCAGGATAAAGCTGAAGCTTTCTTT
TRBJ2-7	few	TRBD2	TRBV5-1	CASSSLAGPSYEQYF	TGCGCCAGCAGCTCTCTAGCGGGCCCCTCCTACGAGCAGTACTTC
TRBJ2-1	few	.	TRBV2	CASKIQGTTEQFF	TGTGCCAGCAAGATCCAGGGGACGACAGAGCAGTTCTTC
TRBJ2-2	few	TRBD2	TRBV5-1	CASSSTREGAGELFF	TGCGCCAGCAGCTCTACTCGGGAGGGCGCCGGGGAGCTGTTTTTT
TRBJ2-1	.	TRBD1	TRBV10-3	CAISGTGWDEQFF	TGTGCCATCAGTGGGACAGGGTGGGATGAGCAGTTCTTC
TRBJ2-5	few	.	TRBV20-1	CSAPSRETQYF	TGCAGTGCCCCGTCCAGGGAGACCCAGTACTTC
TRBJ1-2	few	.	TRBV7-2	CASSLSQGVGKGYTF	TGTGCCAGCAGCTTATCACAGGGTGTGGGGAAAGGCTACACCTTC
TRBJ1-4	.	.	TRBV5-1	CASSQDMNNEKLFF	TGCGCCAGCAGCCAAGACATGAATAATGAAAAACTGTTTTTT
TRBJ1-1	.	.	TRBV13	CASNFRGSVEAFF	TGTGCCAGCAACTTCAGGGGCAGTGTGGAAGCTTTCTTT
TRBJ1-1	.	.	TRBV7-9	CASSLEQPHDAFF	TGTGCCAGCAGCTTAGAACAGCCGCATGATGCTTTCTTT
TRBJ2-5	.	TRBD1	TRBV7-6	CASSLAPPDRGETQYF	TGTGCCAGCAGCTTAGCACCCCCCGACAGGGGGGAGACCCAGTACTTC
TRBJ2-7	few	.	TRBV7-9	CASSLVYSYEQYF	TGTGCCAGCAGCTTAGTATATAGCTACGAGCAGTACTTC
TRBJ2-2	.	.	TRBV11-2	CASKRPLTASGELFF	TGTGCCAGCAAGAGGCCCCTAACTGCCAGCGGGGAGCTGTTTTTT
TRBJ2-1	.	.	TRBV7-3	CASSLSGIRAGEYEQFF	TGTGCCAGCAGCTTATCCGGCATTCGGGCAGGGGAGTATGAGCAGTTCTTC
TRBJ1-2	few	.	TRBV28	CASSFQDYGYTF	TGTGCCAGCAGTTTCCAGGACTATGGCTACACCTTC
TRBJ2-1	.	TRBD2	TRBV5-4	CASSLTGRVGEQFF	TGTGCCAGCAGCTTAACCGGGAGGGTTGGGGAGCAGTTCTTC
TRBJ2-7	few	.	TRBV19	CASSIVPGTYEQYF	TGTGCCAGTAGTATAGTCCCTGGGACTTACGAGCAGTACTTC
TRBJ1-2	.	TRBD1	TRBV19	CASSPRGQGYGYTF	TGTGCCAGTAGTCCCCGGGGACAGGGCTATGGCTACACCTTC
TRBJ2-7	few	.	TRBV18	CASSLNYEQYF	TGTGCCAGCTCACTAAACTACGAGCAGTACTTC
TRBJ2-6	.	.	TRBV4-3	CASSQVSSGANVLTF	TGCGCCAGCAGCCAAGTGTCGTCTGGGGCCAACGTCCTGACTTTC
TRBJ2-5	.	.	TRBV7-8	CASRSQETQYF	TGTGCCAGCAGGTCTCAAGAGACCCAGTACTTC
TRBJ1-2	.	.	TRBV28	CASSPTRAGLRYGYTF	TGTGCCAGCAGTCCCACAAGGGCGGGGCTGCGCTATGGCTACACCTTC
TRBJ2-2	.	TRBD1	TRBV5-1	CASSTTGTANTGELFF	TGCGCCAGCAGCACGACCGGGACAGCGAACACCGGGGAGCTGTTTTTT
TRBJ1-2	.	.	TRBV12-5	CASGLGQPVSGYTF	TGTGCTAGTGGCCTCGGACAGCCGGTCTCCGGCTACACCTTC
TRBJ1-5	.	.	TRBV30	CAWSVSWRGGNQPQHF	TGTGCCTGGAGTGTTTCCTGGAGGGGAGGCAATCAGCCCCAGCATTTT
TRBJ2-1	few	.	TRBV9	CASSVEGLGGYIGLFF	TGTGCCAGCAGCGTAGAGGGTTTGGGAGGCTATATTGGGTTGTTCTTC
TRBJ2-1	.	.	TRBV18	CASSPRGTTYNEQFF	TGTGCCAGCTCACCTAGGGGGACTACATACAATGAGCAGTTCTTC
TRBJ2-1	few	TRBD2	TRBV5-1	CASSRLADSYNEQFF	TGCGCCAGCAGCCGACTAGCGGACTCCTACAATGAGCAGTTCTTC
TRBJ2-7	.	.	TRBV18	CASSPGRPAYNEQYF	TGTGCCAGCTCACCCGGCAGGCCTGCATACAACGAGCAGTACTTC
TRBJ2-7	.	.	TRBV5-1	CASSLETGGTYEQYF	TGCGCCAGCAGCTTGGAGACTGGCGGCACCTACGAGCAGTACTTC
TRBJ1-1	.	TRBD1	TRBV9	CASSVPQGGFTEAFF	TGTGCCAGCAGCGTCCCTCAGGGGGGCTTCACTGAAGCTTTCTTT
TRBJ1-5	few	.	TRBV19	CASSFGGLDQPQHF	TGTGCCAGTAGCTTCGGGGGGCTCGATCAGCCCCAGCATTTT
TRBJ1-5	.	.	TRBV4-2	CASSQEAGRRNQPQHF	TGTGCCAGCAGCCAAGAGGCAGGGCGGCGCAATCAGCCCCAGCATTTT